Following are 24 T cell receptor beta chains from one sample sequenced in a study of cytomegalovirus exposure and HLA in healthy donors. In the PCR, 60 Vbeta and 13 Jbeta primers were used. Sequencing used immunoSEQ multiplex PCR; TCRdb keeps in-frame clones, though not all of them. The sample's table shows approximately 110,000 clones. Sequenced input: PBMCs. The receptors were sampled from a man aged 30-40 years in good health and CMV-seronegative.

This chain links TRBV5-1 with TRBJ1-1, with 10 positions matching TRBD1. CDR1 is SGHRS, CDR2 YFSETQ, per germline. The CDR3 is 17 amino acids. V gave up 4 bases and J gave up 1 base; unmatched junction bases: 10. CDR3 nucleotide sequence: TGCGCCAGCAGCCCGACAGGGGGCATTTACAAGAACACTGAAGCTTTCTTT. Residues: CASSPTGGIYKNTEAFF.

This rearrangement joins TRBV10-3 to TRBJ1-2, with D hard to call. V dropped 7 bases and J dropped 4 bases, with 7 bases sitting between them. This CDR3 has 11 residues. In germline, CDR1 is ENHRY, CDR2 SYGVKD. The CDR3 region is CAITGGYGYTF. CDR3 sequence (DNA): TGTGCCATCACGGGAGGCTATGGCTACACCTTC.

As DNA, the CDR3 is TGTGCCAGCCGCCTACAGGGGAGTGGCACTGAAGCTTTCTTT. Protein sequence: CASRLQGSGTEAFF. The chain links TRBV28 to TRBJ1-1; TRBD1 aligns across 7 bases. The CDR3 consists of 14 residues. The junction had 10 bases not matched to a gene; V was cut back by 8 bases and J by 4 bases. Germline values: CDR1 MDHEN, CDR2 SYDVKM.

The chain couples TRBV7-7 to TRBJ2-2; tentatively, D is TRBD1 (5 bases). The CDR3 is 15 residues long. Trimming shortened V by 4 bases and J by 3 bases, and 12 bases separated the two germline ends. In germline, CDR1 is SSHAT, CDR2 FNYEAQ (reference sequence). The CDR3 DNA reads TGTGCCAGCAGCTCCTGGGGCGCGGACACCGGGGAGCTGTTTTTT. Its translation is CASSSWGADTGELFF.

The V and J genes are TRBV7-9 and TRBJ1-1, with 7 bases aligning to TRBD1. The junction had 13 bases not matched to a gene; V was cut back by 4 bases and J by 11 bases. The CDR3 runs 14 residues. CDR1 and CDR2 from the germline V gene are SEHNR and FQNEAQ (reference sequence). In DNA form, the CDR3 reads TGTGCCAGCAGCTCGCGGACAGGCCCCGTGCGGGCTTTCTTT. It encodes CASSSRTGPVRAFF.

The chain recombines TRBV6-1 with TRBJ1-4; TRBD1 matches 9 bases. The germline V gene has CDR1 MNHNS and CDR2 SASEGT. The CDR3 contains 17 residues. The junction had 11 bases not matched to a gene; V was cut back by 2 bases and J by 7 bases. CDR3: CASSETGGRVRGEKLFF. In DNA, the CDR3 is TGTGCCAGCAGTGAAACAGGGGGCCGGGTACGTGGTGAAAAACTGTTTTTT.

V gene TRBV5-6 combines with J gene TRBJ1-6, with TRBD1 matching 7 bases. Unmatched junction bases numbered 6, after V lost 0 bases and J lost 0 bases. Germline assignment: CDR1 SGHDT and CDR2 YYEEEE. The CDR3 is made up of 18 amino acids. The CDR3 is CASSLGQGRGSYNSPLHF. In DNA, the CDR3 is TGTGCCAGCAGCTTGGGACAGGGACGGGGCTCCTATAATTCACCCCTCCACTTT.

The chain combines TRBV5-4 with TRBJ1-2; TRBD1 might be the D (5 bases). CDR3 length: 14 residues. CDR1 and CDR2 (germline): SGHNT, YYREEE (reference sequence). The ends were cut back, 1 base at V and 3 bases at J, with 10 bases in the middle. The CDR3 region has the DNA TGTGCCAGCAGCTTGCGTCGGGGGGACTATGGCTACACCTTC. This codes for CASSLRRGDYGYTF.

This CDR3 is CATSRVATARQETQYF. The DNA of the CDR3 is TGTGCCACCAGCAGAGTAGCGACGGCGCGACAAGAGACCCAGTACTTC. The chain carries TRBV15 and TRBJ2-5; tentative D call: TRBD2 (5 bases). Germline CDR1 LNHNV, CDR2 YYDKDF (reference sequence). V lost 1 base and J lost 2, with 14 bases in between. The CDR3 has 16 amino acids.

This rearrangement joins TRBV11-1 to TRBJ2-2; D is unclear. The CDR3 runs 13 residues. The germline gives CDR1 SGHAT, CDR2 FQDESV (reference sequence). The germline V and J ends were trimmed by 5 bases and 3 bases, with 7 bases remaining between them. As DNA, the CDR3 is TGTGCCAGCAGCCCGCGTTACACCGGGGAGCTGTTTTTT. Its protein is CASSPRYTGELFF.

The gene calls are TRBV25-1 and TRBJ2-3; the match to TRBD2 covers 7 bases. Germline CDR1 and CDR2: MGHDK and SYGVNS. CDR3 length: 13 residues. The trim removed 7 bases at V and 6 bases at J, leaving 7 bases unmatched. The CDR3 nucleotides read TGTGCCAGCACAGAGCGGGGCGGGGATACGCAGTATTTT. Its translation: CASTERGGDTQYF.

The chain's CDR3 is CASSHRQGAGKNIQYF. CDR3 nucleotides: TGTGCCAGCAGCCACAGACAGGGGGCAGGAAAAAACATTCAGTACTTC. The V gene is TRBV13, the J gene TRBJ2-4, with 10 nucleotides matching TRBD1. CDR3 length equals 16 residues. The germline V gene has CDR1 PRHDT and CDR2 FYEKMQ (reference sequence). V trimming: 5 bases; J trimming: 4 bases; junction bases outside the gene matches: 8.

The chain is built from TRBV5-1 and TRBJ1-5, with D unclear. The CDR3 is 13 amino acids. V dropped 2 bases and J dropped 5 bases, with 8 bases sitting between them. Germline loops: CDR1 SGHRS, CDR2 YFSETQ. CDR3 sequence: CASSFAGDQPQHF. The CDR3, as DNA: TGCGCCAGCAGCTTCGCCGGAGATCAGCCCCAGCATTTT.

A note on this clone: Distinct nucleotide sequences in the sample also encode this CDR3. The V call is TRBV23-1, the J call TRBJ2-2; maybe TRBD1 (5 bases). TRBV23-1 is annotated as an ORF whose role is uncertain. The CDR3 is made up of 15 amino acids. Between the trimmed V and J ends, which lost 4 bases and 1 base, there was a span of 10 bases. The CDR3 here is CASSPFGQNTGELFF. In DNA, the CDR3 is TGCGCCAGCAGTCCGTTCGGACAGAACACCGGGGAGCTGTTTTTT.

The V gene is TRBV5-1, the J gene TRBJ2-1; 7 nucleotides align to TRBD2. Trimming took 0 bases from V and 2 from J; bases not matched to a gene: 8. This CDR3 is built from 17 residues. In germline, CDR1 is SGHRS, CDR2 YFSETQ. This CDR3 reads CASSLGRPSGPYNEQFF. The CDR3 nucleotides read TGCGCCAGCAGCTTGGGGCGGCCTAGCGGCCCCTACAATGAGCAGTTCTTC.

V gene TRBV11-2 combines with J gene TRBJ2-2; 8 nucleotides agree with TRBD2. The CDR3 is 15 amino acids. V trimming: 1 base; J trimming: 5 bases; junction bases outside the gene matches: 3. Germline loops: CDR1 SGHAT, CDR2 FQNNGV. The DNA for the CDR3 is TGTGCCAGCAGCTTAGCGGGGGGGCCGACCGGGGAGCTGTTTTTT. This codes for CASSLAGGPTGELFF.

This chain connects TRBV11-1 to TRBJ2-5, with TRBD2 matching 7 bases. After removal of 3 bases from V and 5 bases from J, the junction contained 9 bases not matched to a gene. CDR1 is SGHAT, CDR2 FQDESV, per germline (reference sequence). This CDR3 has 15 residues. The CDR3 sequence is CASSFRVREGETQYF. CDR3 DNA sequence: TGTGCCAGCAGCTTTCGGGTCAGGGAGGGGGAGACCCAGTACTTC.

V gene TRBV11-2 combines with J gene TRBJ2-4; possibly TRBD2 for D (5 bases). The CDR3 is 14 amino acids. V lost 0 bases to trimming and J lost 6 bases, with 9 bases between them. From germline, CDR1 is SGHAT and CDR2 FQNNGV. The DNA for the CDR3 is TGTGCCAGCAGCTTAGATATTGCGGGAAACATTCAGTACTTC. Residues: CASSLDIAGNIQYF.

The chain has TRBV5-1 and TRBJ2-2; 9 bases are shared with TRBD1. The ends lost 4 bases at V and 4 bases at J; junction bases unmatched: 2. The germline gives CDR1 SGHRS, CDR2 YFSETQ. CDR3 size: 14 residues. The CDR3: CASSRDRVTGELFF. Here the CDR3 DNA reads TGCGCCAGCAGCCGGGACAGGGTCACCGGGGAGCTGTTTTTT.

The rearrangement joins TRBV19 to TRBJ1-5; 9 bases are shared with TRBD1. V was pared by 5 bases and J by 8 bases, with 7 bases of the junction left unmatched. This CDR3 comprises 14 residues. CDR1 and CDR2 (germline): LNHDA, SQIVND (reference sequence). In DNA, the CDR3 is TGTGCCAGTAGTCCGGGACAGGGAAGGGAGCCCCAGCATTTT. Protein sequence: CASSPGQGREPQHF.

J is TRBJ2-2 and V is TRBV6-5; 8 bases are a match to TRBD1. This CDR3 comprises 15 residues. The ends lost 5 bases at V and 2 bases at J; junction bases unmatched: 4. Germline CDR1 and CDR2: MNHEY and SVGAGI. The CDR3: CASSTGGTNTGELFF. Written as DNA, the CDR3 is TGTGCCAGCAGTACAGGGGGGACAAACACCGGGGAGCTGTTTTTT.

The V gene is TRBV7-7, the J gene TRBJ2-3; D might be TRBD1 (6 bases). Trimming took 5 bases from V and 3 from J, leaving 9 bases between them. Germline V gene sequence: CDR1 SSHAT, CDR2 FNYEAQ (reference sequence). CDR3 length equals 13 residues. DNA of the CDR3: TGTGCCAGCAGCCTTGGACAGACAGATACGCAGTATTTT. It codes for CASSLGQTDTQYF.

The chain employs TRBV2 and TRBJ2-4; D is possibly TRBD1 (5 bases). The CDR3 extends over 14 amino acids. Looked up from germline, CDR1 is SNHLY and CDR2 is FYNNEI. Trimming took off 2 bases at V and 12 bases at J, with 17 bases between the two ends. CDR3 DNA sequence: TGTGCCAGCAGTGAACGGGCAGGGATGTACACTCAGTACTTC. Its translation: CASSERAGMYTQYF.

This chain joins TRBV29-1 and TRBJ1-2; 8 bases fit TRBD1. Germline assignment: CDR1 SQVTM and CDR2 ANQGSEA. The CDR3 is 17 amino acids. V shed 8 bases, J shed 0 bases, and the junction held 17 bases outside the gene matches. The CDR3 nucleotides read TGCAGCTCCATTTTTTTAAGGACAGGGTCAGCTAACTATGGCTACACCTTC. Protein sequence: CSSIFLRTGSANYGYTF.